This T cell receptor beta chain was profiled in a study of T cells after yellow fever vaccination. 5'RACE template switching added a universal primer site and UMIs to TCR cDNA. One entry per CDR3 protein, called by TCRdb with MiXCR from the 5' RACE reads. This sample has under 550,000 distinct CDR3 sequences, with roughly a fifth found just once. J lost 1 base, V lost 7 bases, and 5 bases had no gene match. The CDR3 is 14 residues long. Germline CDR1 reads DFQATT; CDR2 reads SNEGSKA (reference sequence). This clonotype occurred a few times. What it binds is not known. General study points: Weaker overall, the secondary response nonetheless peaked faster (day 5 versus 15). Researchers noted that a small share of clonotypes showed up in both CD4 and CD8 compartments. Abundant bulk-derived clonotypes could contaminate FACS-sorted repertoires.

This TCR derives from a man aged 18 to 30 who received the YFV17D yellow fever vaccine. The rearrangement joins TRBV20-1 to TRBJ2-7; 12 nucleotides align to TRBD2. Sequenced here: PBMCs, sampled approximately 20 days after the first yellow fever vaccination. Written as DNA, the CDR3 is TGCAGTGGTAAGACTAGCGGGGGATCCTACGAGCAGTACGTC. Amino acids: CSGKTSGGSYEQYV.